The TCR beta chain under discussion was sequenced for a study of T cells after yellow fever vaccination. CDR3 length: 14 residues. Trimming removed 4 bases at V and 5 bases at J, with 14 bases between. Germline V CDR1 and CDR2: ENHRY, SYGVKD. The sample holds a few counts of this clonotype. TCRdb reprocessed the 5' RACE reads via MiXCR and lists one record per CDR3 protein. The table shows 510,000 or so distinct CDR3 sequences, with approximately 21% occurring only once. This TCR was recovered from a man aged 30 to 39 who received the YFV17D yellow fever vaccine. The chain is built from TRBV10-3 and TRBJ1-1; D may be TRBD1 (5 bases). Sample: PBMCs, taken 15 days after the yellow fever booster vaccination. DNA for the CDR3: TGTGCCATCAGTGCTTTGACAGCTGGGACTGAAGCTTTCTTT. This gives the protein CAISALTAGTEAFF.